This section outlines one T cell receptor beta chain sequence together with its context. The table lists this clone with a count of one. The clone's antigen remains unknown. Within one base of it there is no much larger clone, and no base qualities were kept. Genomic DNA was isolated from the sorted cells so that the TCRbeta CDR3 region could be sequenced. The immunoSEQ Assay was used for sequencing of TCRbeta CDR3 regions. TCRdb carries this immuneACCESS record with in-frame sequences only. Its versions omit some clonotypes, under half of them owing to an unresolved V gene in the studies checked, with the rest unexplained. This sample comprises 25,000 or so clones, around 84% of them detected only once. Clones ranked in the top ten supply around 13% of the sample. These data originate in a study of OX40 agonist ivuxolimab in advanced cancers. In terms of the full investigation: Ivuxolimab, which targeted the costimulatory receptor OX40 (CD134), was an agonistic, fully human IgG2 monoclonal antibody. Intravenous ivuxolimab was administered to patients every 2 weeks at six dose levels: 0.01, 0.1, 0.3, 1.5, 3 and 10 mg/kg. Of the 50 to 55 dose-escalation patients, hepatocellular carcinoma was present in around 19, melanoma in approximately 15, renal cell carcinoma in 9 and head and neck cancer in 9. In the dose-escalation cohort, approximately 80% of patients were male, and the mean age was 60 years with a range of roughly 20 to 80. Patients were allowed to have had prior anti-PD-1, anti-PD-L1 or anti-CTLA-4 therapy, and approximately 40% of the dose-escalation patients had previously received checkpoint inhibitors. Partial responses occurred in three dose-escalation patients: two with cutaneous melanoma and one with hepatocellular carcinoma. Peripheral TCRbeta sequencing aimed to test whether ivuxolimab altered TCR sequence diversity and caused clonal T-cell expansion. The paper describes the monotherapy dose-escalation part (N of about 47 patients) of the phase I trial of ivuxolimab.

Overall results and qualifications from the work: After ivuxolimab, more expanded clones were found on average in CD8+ T cells than in CD4+ T cells. Which antigens the clonally expanded peripheral T cells were specific for was not determined. Low levels of normalized T-cell clonal expansion were also shown by some nonresponding patients. In the 0.1-3.0 mg/kg groups, partial responders were among the patients with the lowest normalized peripheral clonal expansion, particularly in CD8+ T cells. At doses of 0.1 to 3.0 mg/kg, clonal expansion of both CD4+ and CD8+ T cells in blood was seen between baseline and week 6.

In the germline V gene (reference sequence), CDR1 corresponds to MNHNY and CDR2 to SVGAGI. Its CDR3 holds 13 amino acids, cysteine through phenylalanine. Only CDR3 DNA remains: 39 bases, in frame from the first base. Trimming removed 6 bases from V and 2 bases from J, leaving 11 bases between the germline ends. The trial excluded patients who had a history of autoimmune disease or who were on systemic immunosuppression. Peripheral blood for TCR sequencing was collected from all dose cohorts at baseline, on cycle 4 day 1, and on cycle 7 day 1. The samples were drawn from a first-in-human, open-label, multicenter phase I dose-escalation trial of ivuxolimab. Adults with locally advanced or metastatic head and neck squamous cell, hepatocellular, melanoma or renal cell carcinoma were enrolled in the trial. Before TCR sequencing, CD4+ T cells and CD8+ T cells from peripheral blood were sorted into separate populations.

The source is an adult with an advanced solid tumor such as melanoma, head and neck, liver or kidney cancer. The sequence is built from TRBV6-6 and TRBJ2-7; possibly the D gene is TRBD1, per 5 matching bases. The sample consisted of CD4+ or CD8+ T cells sorted from blood, taken in a trial of the OX40 agonist ivuxolimab. The encoded CDR3 is CASSSTAAYEQYF. The DNA sequence is TGTGCCAGCAGCTCGACAGCCGCCTACGAGCAGTACTTC.